These 10 T cell receptor beta chains originate from one sample sequenced in a study of cytomegalovirus exposure and HLA in healthy donors. Primers for the PCR totalled 60 Vbeta and 13 Jbeta. The table came from immunoSEQ multiplex PCR; TCRdb's copy has only in-frame clones and leaves some out. This table holds roughly 250,000 clones, 84% found once. Sequenced sample: PBMCs. Source of these receptors: a woman aged 35 to 49 in good health and CMV-seropositive.

This chain links TRBV6-1 with TRBJ2-7, with 8 bases matching TRBD1. The CDR3 runs 12 residues. V shed 7 bases and J 6 bases; nucleotides not matched to a gene: 5. The germline CDR1 and CDR2 sequences are MNHNS and SASEGT. CDR3 DNA: TGTGCCAGCAAACGAGACAGGGGCGAGCAGTACTTC. Protein: CASKRDRGEQYF.

The V call is TRBV7-9, the J call TRBJ2-2, with D possibly TRBD2 on 6 matching bases. The length of the CDR3 is 17 residues. The germline CDR1 and CDR2 sequences are SEHNR and FQNEAQ (reference sequence). V was cut by 5 bases and J by 0 bases, with 16 bases left in between. CDR3 sequence reads: CASSLGAGFANTGELFF. Here the CDR3 DNA reads TGTGCCAGCAGCCTAGGTGCGGGGTTCGCGAACACCGGGGAGCTGTTTTTT.

This chain links TRBV7-8 with TRBJ2-1; D is perhaps TRBD1 (5 bases). The CDR3 runs 14 residues. V gave up 2 bases and J gave up 6 bases, with 11 bases separating them. Germline CDR1 is SGHVS and CDR2 is FQNEAQ. This CDR3 reads CASSLMGRSNEQFF. The CDR3 bases are TGTGCCAGCAGCTTAATGGGGCGGTCCAATGAGCAGTTCTTC.

The chain has TRBV7-6 and TRBJ2-2; 7 bases line up with TRBD1. CDR1 SGHVS and CDR2 FNYEAQ come from the germline V gene. V trimming: 5 bases; J trimming: 6 bases; junction bases outside the gene matches: 12. This CDR3 region has 16 residues. CDR3 sequence reads: CASSALEKGGPGELFF. CDR3 DNA: TGTGCCAGCAGCGCCCTAGAGAAAGGGGGCCCCGGGGAGCTGTTTTTT.

This clone was picked up one time. J is TRBJ2-5 and V is TRBV5-8; 10 nucleotides line up with TRBD2. V shed 0 bases and J 2 bases; nucleotides not matched to a gene: 7. Germline CDR1 is SGHTS and CDR2 is YDEGEE. The CDR3 runs 17 residues. As DNA, the CDR3 is TGTGCCAGCAGCTTGGCGGCTAGCGGGAGTTATCAAGAGACCCAGTACTTC. It encodes CASSLAASGSYQETQYF.

The V and J genes are TRBV18 and TRBJ2-7; no reliable D call. Trimming stripped 5 bases from V and 2 bases from J, with 19 bases between. This CDR3 has 16 amino acids. CDR1 is KGHSH, CDR2 LQKENI, per germline. This CDR3 is CASSSIAVPLTYEQYF. The CDR3 DNA reads as TGTGCCAGCTCATCAATCGCAGTTCCCTTAACCTACGAGCAGTACTTC.

This chain links TRBV4-3 with TRBJ2-1, with D possibly TRBD2 on 5 matching bases. CDR3 length equals 15 residues. CDR1 and CDR2 from the germline V gene are LGHNA and YSLEER. Trimming pared 0 bases from V and 4 bases from J, leaving 10 bases between. CDR3 nucleotides: TGCGCCAGCAGCCAAGAGCGGGTCAGTTACAATGAGCAGTTCTTC. This sequence encodes CASSQERVSYNEQFF.

The rearrangement uses TRBV2 and TRBJ1-2, with D hard to call. V was shortened by 2 bases and J by 5 bases, with 12 bases between the two germline ends. Germline V gene sequence: CDR1 SNHLY, CDR2 FYNNEI. This CDR3 spans 14 amino acids. The CDR3 is CASSENIGPYGYTF. The DNA for the CDR3 is TGTGCCAGCAGTGAAAACATTGGGCCATATGGCTACACCTTC. Drawing the rest from reference TRBV2 and TRBJ1-2, the complete variable domain is EPEVTQTPSHQVTQMGQEVILRCVPISNHLYFYWYRQILGQKVEFLVSFYNNEISEKSEIFDDQFSVERPDGSNFTLKIRSTKLEDSAMYFCASSENIGPYGYTFGSGTRLTVV.

The chain has TRBV7-8 and TRBJ1-4; 9 positions match TRBD1. This CDR3 has 16 amino acids. Germline CDR1 is SGHVS and CDR2 is FQNEAQ. V was pared by 2 bases and J by 5 bases, with 6 bases of the junction left unmatched. The CDR3 protein is CASSLRAGQGNEKLFF. In DNA, the CDR3 is TGTGCCAGCAGCTTACGGGCGGGACAGGGCAATGAAAAACTGTTTTTT.

The CDR3 nucleotides read TGTGCCAGCAGCGAGGACAATAACTATGGCTACACCTTC. Translating gives CASSEDNNYGYTF. This chain connects TRBV7-3 to TRBJ1-2, with D possibly being TRBD1 (5 bases). The CDR3 has 13 amino acids. V was trimmed by 5 bases and J by 1 base, leaving 8 bases between them. Per germline, CDR1 SGHTA and CDR2 FQGTGA.